This T cell receptor beta chain was identified in a study of blood T cell repertoires in COVID-19. This CDR3 is built from 14 residues. From germline, CDR1 is SGHAT and CDR2 FQNNGV. V lost 5 bases to trimming and J lost 5 bases; unmatched junction nucleotides: 4. Authors' analysis steps: From reference gene primer amplification, estimates of nucleated cell counts were derived. Measured with immunoSEQ multiplex PCR; TCRdb has only the in-frame clones, and not every one. D and trimming were read from the DNA, whereas the V and J calls and clone size are those reported in that table. The table has 150,000 to 200,000 clones, around 80% seen once.

J is TRBJ1-4 and V is TRBV11-2; 8 bases line up with TRBD1. The source is a man aged 55 to 70 with active or convalescent COVID-19. The sample taken for sequencing was peripheral blood. CDR3 nucleotides: TGTGCCAGCAGCCGGACAGGGTGGAATGAAAAACTGTTTTTT. Encoded protein: CASSRTGWNEKLFF.